This T cell receptor beta chain comes out of a study of blood T cell repertoires in COVID-19. Across the study: Acute and convalescent COVID-19 specimens originated in the United States, Italy and Spain. Sample material is recorded as cDNA or gDNA derived from T cells, B-cell-depleted T cells, or PBMCs.

The CDR3 loop spans 15 amino acids. Germline V gene lookup returns CDR1 SGHDT and CDR2 YYEEEE. Unmatched junction bases numbered 12, after V lost 4 bases and J lost 6 bases. In the authors' workflow: How many nucleated cells were present was estimated from reference gene primer amplification. Clones were sequenced by immunoSEQ multiplex PCR, and TCRdb holds only the in-frame ones, with some missing. V, J and clone size are taken as reported in that table, and D and trimming were inferred from the DNA itself. This table holds a few hundred thousand clones, 88% found once. V gene TRBV5-6 combines with J gene TRBJ1-2; TRBD1 agrees at 7 bases. Sequencing input: peripheral blood. This sequence originates from a man aged 55-75 years who had recovered from COVID-19. CDR3 DNA sequence: TGTGCCAGCAGCCCCTTTTACAGGGGAAATGATGGCTACACCTTC. As protein: CASSPFYRGNDGYTF.